The rows below give T cell receptor beta chains drawn from one sample of a study of T cell repertoires in cytomegalovirus infection. Their antigens are not known. TCRdb redid the calling of the reads with MiXCR, one entry per CDR3 protein. The data hold fewer than 1,000,000 distinct CDR3 sequences, with 31% observed a single time. The source material was cultured CD8+ T cells from PBMCs, sampled from culture after CMV antigen stimulation. All receptors come from a human donor in good health (CMV status not recorded). Some clones in this sample may be carry-over from other donors' samples. Each CDR3 is given with its conserved first and last residue. The order of the fields is J gene, V gene, clone size, D gene, CDR3 protein, CDR3 DNA. The D gene is left open where the match is weak. Not every row has a clone size; where given, it reads once, few, many or a size class.

TRBJ2-3,TRBV9,few,NA,CASSGGLSSSTDTQYF,TGTGCCAGCAGTGGGGGACTGTCCTCTAGCACAGATACGCAGTATTTT
TRBJ2-5,TRBV7-6,NA,TRBD1,CASTPRQGRQGTQYF,TGTGCCAGCACCCCAAGACAGGGGCGTCAGGGGACCCAGTACTTC
TRBJ1-2,TRBV11-2,many,NA,CASSLTVGISRGYTF,TGTGCCAGCAGCTTAACGGTCGGGATCAGCCGCGGCTACACCTTC
TRBJ2-1,TRBV7-6,many,TRBD1,CASSSTGGGNEQFF,TGTGCCAGCAGCTCTACAGGGGGCGGGAATGAGCAGTTCTTC
TRBJ2-4,TRBV27,NA,NA,CASSPSGNNKNIQYF,TGTGCCAGCAGCCCCAGTGGAAACAACAAAAACATTCAGTACTTC
TRBJ2-7,TRBV28,few,TRBD2,CASSFLAGGTLSYEQYF,TGTGCCAGCAGTTTCTTAGCGGGGGGGACCCTATCCTACGAGCAGTACTTC
TRBJ2-1,TRBV20-1,NA,TRBD2,CSARVQSGLAGESYNEQFF,TGCAGTGCTAGAGTTCAGTCGGGACTAGCGGGGGAGTCCTACAATGAGCAGTTCTTC
TRBJ2-7,TRBV29-1,NA,NA,CSVEAGYEQYF,TGCAGCGTTGAGGCGGGGTACGAGCAGTACTTC
TRBJ1-5,TRBV7-9,NA,TRBD1,CASSLAGGQGQQPQHF,TGTGCCAGCAGCTTAGCAGGTGGACAGGGGCAGCAGCCCCAGCATTTT
TRBJ1-1,TRBV5-5,NA,NA,CASSFPGGVEAFF,TGTGCCAGCAGCTTTCCCGGGGGGGTTGAAGCTTTCTTT
TRBJ2-5,TRBV6-1,few,NA,CASSEYQGGETQYF,TGTGCCAGCAGTGAATACCAGGGAGGAGAGACCCAGTACTTC
TRBJ1-2,TRBV4-1,NA,TRBD1,CASSQLQGDYGYTF,TGCGCCAGCAGCCAGTTACAGGGGGACTATGGCTACACCTTC
TRBJ1-2,TRBV6-4,NA,NA,CASSATSTGYYGYTF,TGTGCCAGCAGCGCAACTTCCACAGGGTACTATGGCTACACCTTC
TRBJ2-2,TRBV6-2/TRBV6-3,NA,TRBD2,CASRNIAGGPAGELFF,TGTGCCAGCAGAAACATAGCGGGGGGGCCAGCCGGGGAGCTGTTTTTT
TRBJ1-5,TRBV19,few,NA,CASRERSINQPQHF,TGTGCCAGTAGGGAGAGGTCTATCAATCAGCCCCAGCATTTT
TRBJ1-5,TRBV14,NA,NA,CASSQRGAGQPQHF,TGTGCCAGCAGCCAAAGAGGGGCTGGGCAGCCCCAGCATTTT
TRBJ1-6,TRBV4-3,NA,TRBD1,CASSQERFRDSYSPLHF,TGCGCCAGCAGCCAAGAAAGGTTCCGGGACAGCTATTCACCCCTCCACTTT
TRBJ1-2,TRBV7-8,many,NA,CASSLGTGIYGYTF,TGTGCCAGCAGCTTAGGCACAGGGATTTATGGCTACACCTTC
TRBJ2-1,TRBV6-2/TRBV6-3,few,TRBD2,CASSYSTSGGSYNEQFF,TGTGCCAGCAGTTACTCGACTAGCGGGGGATCGTACAATGAGCAGTTCTTC
TRBJ1-1,TRBV7-9,NA,TRBD1,CASRHLGTGNITEAFF,TGTGCCAGCAGACATCTAGGGACAGGCAACATCACTGAAGCTTTCTTT
TRBJ2-7,TRBV7-6,few,NA,CASSILGGQAYEQYF,TGTGCCAGCAGCATCCTGGGGGGGCAGGCCTACGAGCAGTACTTC
TRBJ2-1,TRBV4-3,many,TRBD1,CASSQDWGTGAFNEQFF,TGCGCCAGCAGCCAAGATTGGGGAACAGGGGCGTTCAATGAGCAGTTCTTC
TRBJ2-1,TRBV7-9,many,TRBD1,CASSLTGTAYNEQFF,TGTGCCAGCAGCCTAACCGGGACAGCCTACAATGAGCAGTTCTTC
TRBJ1-5,TRBV27,few,TRBD1,CASSFSGGGYQPQHF,TGTGCCAGCAGTTTTTCAGGGGGAGGATATCAGCCCCAGCATTTT
TRBJ1-1,TRBV14,NA,TRBD1,CASSLRDRGADQIF,TGTGCCAGCAGCCTGCGGGACAGGGGAGCGGATCAGATCTTT
TRBJ1-3,TRBV2,NA,NA,CASSTDSYSGNTIYF,TGTGCCAGCAGTACAGACTCTTACTCTGGAAACACCATATATTTT
TRBJ2-2,TRBV28,NA,NA,CASNEESGELFF,TGTGCCAGCAACGAGGAGTCCGGGGAGCTGTTTTTT
TRBJ1-4,TRBV7-8,few,NA,CASSYTGGNEKLFF,TGTGCCAGCAGCTATACGGGTGGTAATGAAAAACTGTTTTTT
TRBJ1-5,TRBV3-1,few,NA,CASSQEQGGQPQHF,TGTGCCAGCAGCCAAGAACAGGGCGGTCAGCCCCAGCATTTT
TRBJ1-2,TRBV7-2,many,NA,CASSLGPENGYTF,TGTGCCAGCAGCTTAGGGCCAGAGAATGGCTACACCTTC
TRBJ2-7,TRBV15,NA,NA,CATSRERKAYEQYF,TGTGCCACCAGCAGAGAGAGAAAAGCCTACGAGCAGTACTTC
TRBJ1-5,TRBV28,many,NA,CASRMTGSNQPQHF,TGTGCCAGCAGGATGACAGGTAGCAATCAGCCCCAGCATTTT
TRBJ1-1,TRBV6-2/TRBV6-3,NA,TRBD1,CASSYTRPEDRGAFF,TGTGCCAGCAGTTACACTCGGCCAGAGGACAGGGGAGCTTTCTTT
TRBJ2-3,TRBV14,NA,NA,CASSQLGGSTDTQYF,TGTGCCAGCAGCCAACTGGGGGGAAGCACAGATACGCAGTATTTT
TRBJ1-2,TRBV19,NA,NA,CASRPQGDYGYTF,TGTGCCAGTAGGCCCCAGGGTGACTATGGCTACACCTTC
TRBJ2-1,TRBV3-1,NA,TRBD2,CASSQDLAGDSSYNEQFF,TGTGCCAGCAGCCAAGACTTAGCGGGGGATAGCTCCTACAATGAGCAGTTCTTC
TRBJ2-2,TRBV6-1,NA,NA,CASSTNTGRVNTGELFF,TGTGCCAGCAGCACGAATACAGGGAGGGTTAACACCGGGGAGCTGTTTTTT
TRBJ2-3,TRBV6-5,few,TRBD1,CASSPGQVFTSTDTQYF,TGTGCCAGCAGCCCGGGACAGGTCTTCACTAGCACAGATACGCAGTATTTT
TRBJ1-1,TRBV5-1,NA,NA,CASNTEGLNTEAFF,TGCGCCAGCAACACTGAAGGATTGAACACTGAAGCTTTCTTT
TRBJ1-3,TRBV4-3,NA,NA,CASSQEDDSSGNTIYF,TGCGCCAGCAGCCAAGAGGATGACAGCTCTGGAAACACCATATATTTT
TRBJ2-1,TRBV27,few,TRBD1,CASSLPGQGRNEQFF,TGTGCCAGCAGTCTACCGGGACAGGGACGCAATGAGCAGTTCTTC
TRBJ2-2,TRBV28,few,NA,CASTSYRDTGELFF,TGTGCCAGCACGAGCTACAGGGACACCGGGGAGCTGTTTTTT
TRBJ2-3,TRBV12-3/TRBV12-4,many,TRBD1,CASTSRDRGSDTQYF,TGTGCCAGCACCAGCCGGGACAGGGGATCAGATACGCAGTATTTT
TRBJ2-2,TRBV6-2/TRBV6-3,NA,NA,CASSYGLEELFF,TGTGCCAGCAGTTACGGGCTAGAGGAGCTGTTTTTT
TRBJ2-5,TRBV20-1,NA,TRBD1,CSASRQGGETQYF,TGCAGTGCTTCCCGACAGGGGGGGGAGACCCAGTACTTC
TRBJ1-2,TRBV7-9,many,NA,CASSDRDTGYTF,TGTGCCAGCAGCGACCGGGACACTGGCTACACCTTC
TRBJ2-7,TRBV5-8,NA,TRBD1,CASMPTRTGSYEQYF,TGTGCCAGCATGCCAACCCGGACAGGGAGTTACGAGCAGTACTTC
TRBJ2-6,TRBV7-9,NA,NA,CANSLFGGSGANVLTF,TGTGCCAACAGCTTATTTGGAGGTTCTGGGGCCAACGTCCTGACTTTC
TRBJ2-3,TRBV12-3/TRBV12-4,many,NA,CASSSGVADTQYF,TGTGCCAGCAGTTCGGGGGTGGCAGATACGCAGTATTTT
TRBJ1-5,TRBV28,few,NA,CASSLWRLRGNQPQHF,TGTGCCAGCAGTTTATGGCGGTTGCGGGGCAATCAGCCCCAGCATTTT
TRBJ2-7,TRBV20-1,NA,TRBD1,CSASEEQGAIYEQYF,TGCAGTGCTAGCGAGGAACAGGGGGCCATCTACGAGCAGTACTTC
TRBJ2-3,TRBV7-9,few,NA,CASSQSRSETDTQYF,TGTGCCAGCAGCCAGTCGAGATCTGAAACAGATACGCAGTATTTT
TRBJ1-2,TRBV29-1,few,TRBD1,CSVVRPEDRVYDGYTF,TGCAGCGTTGTGCGCCCGGAGGACAGGGTCTATGATGGCTACACCTTC
TRBJ1-6,TRBV4-1,NA,TRBD1,CASSHLDRGIENSPLHF,TGCGCCAGCAGCCACCTGGACAGGGGGATCGAGAATTCACCCCTCCACTTT
TRBJ1-2,TRBV7-3,NA,NA,CASSSGLLYGYTF,TGTGCCAGCAGCTCGGGCCTTCTCTATGGCTACACCTTC
TRBJ2-1,TRBV6-5,NA,NA,CASSYNSYTMWGAGAAYNEQFF,TGTGCCAGCAGTTACAACTCCTACACTATGTGGGGGGCCGGGGCGGCCTACAATGAGCAGTTCTTC
TRBJ2-2,TRBV2,few,TRBD1,CATQGASGELFF,TGTGCCACCCAGGGGGCGTCCGGGGAGCTGTTTTTT
TRBJ1-1,TRBV4-3,NA,NA,CASSQDQNPNTEAFF,TGCGCCAGCAGCCAAGATCAGAATCCGAACACTGAAGCTTTCTTT
TRBJ2-6,TRBV7-9,NA,TRBD1,CASSSRTGNGANVLTF,TGTGCCAGCAGCAGCCGGACAGGGAATGGGGCCAACGTCCTGACTTTC